These T cell receptor beta chains were read from a single sample in a study of metastatic and nonmetastatic thyroid tumors. TCRdb reanalyzed the PCR reads with MiXCR. The sample comprises 21,000 or so clones, roughly 24% of which are singletons, and approximately 5.4% rests with the top ten. Sequencing used tumor tissue. These receptors were taken from a female donor with papillary thyroid cancer or a benign thyroid nodule (not recorded which). Some clones in this sample may be carry-over from other donors' samples. Both conserved end residues are part of each CDR3. The D gene is left open where the match is weak. The size field is filled for only some rows; it gives once, few, many or a size class.

size,V,J,D,DNA,CDR3
many,TRBV2,TRBJ1-4,TRBD1,TGTGCCAGCAGCCTACAGGGGGCGGATGAAAAACTGTTTTTT,CASSLQGADEKLFF
many,TRBV6-1,TRBJ1-6,-,TGTGCCAGCAGGCCGCGCTATAATTCACCCCTCCACTTT,CASRPRYNSPLHF
few,TRBV29-1,TRBJ2-7,TRBD2,TGCATCTGCCACAGGGCGGGAGGCTACGAGCAGTACTTC,CICHRAGGYEQYF
few,TRBV15,TRBJ2-1,-,TGTGCCACCATCAGCGGAGGTGCCGGTGAGCAGTTCTTC,CATISGGAGEQFF
-,TRBV2,TRBJ1-2,-,TGTGCCAGCAGGTCGACGGGGAACTATGTCTACACCTTC,CASRSTGNYVYTF
-,TRBV3-1,TRBJ2-2,-,TGTGCCAGCAGCCGCACTGGGGAGCTGTTTTTT,CASSRTGELFF
many,TRBV10-3,TRBJ2-3,TRBD1,TGTGCCATCAGAGACCGGGACAGGGGGCGACAAGATACGCAGTATTTT,CAIRDRDRGRQDTQYF
-,TRBV6-5,TRBJ2-6,-,TGTGCCAGCATTCCTACGATCTCTGGGGTCAACGTCCTGACTTTC,CASIPTISGVNVLTF
-,TRBV5-1,TRBJ2-7,-,TGCGCCAGCAGCTTTGGGTCATGTTCTGTCGAGCAGTACTTC,CASSFGSCSVEQYF
many,TRBV27,TRBJ1-5,-,TGTGCCAGCAGTGGGGTATCTTCGGGCCACAATCAGCCCCAGCATTTT,CASSGVSSGHNQPQHF
many,TRBV9,TRBJ2-7,TRBD2,TGTGCCAGCACCTACTGCGGGGGGTTCTCCTACGAGCAGTACTTC,CASTYCGGFSYEQYF
many,TRBV6-4,TRBJ2-3,TRBD2,TGTGCCAGCAGTGCCGGGACTAGCGCCTCAGATACGCAGTATTTT,CASSAGTSASDTQYF
many,TRBV6-4,TRBJ2-3,-,TGTGCCAGCAGTGACGTGGGGGTCGGAGTAGATACGCAGTATTTT,CASSDVGVGVDTQYF
-,TRBV7-9,TRBJ2-7,-,TGTGCCAGCAGCTCGGGTTCGACGCAGGGATGGGAGCAGTACTTC,CASSSGSTQGWEQYF
many,TRBV10-3,TRBJ2-7,TRBD1,TGTGCCATCATGAAGGACAGGGCTAGCTACGAGCAGTACTTC,CAIMKDRASYEQYF
-,TRBV11-1,TRBJ2-6,TRBD1,TGTGCCAGCAGTGGAACGGGACAGCGCTCTGGGGCCAACGTCCTGACTTTC,CASSGTGQRSGANVLTF
medium-sized,TRBV18,TRBJ1-5,-,TGTGCCAGCTCACCTGCGGGCTATAGCAATCAGCCCCAGCATTTT,CASSPAGYSNQPQHF
many,TRBV5-6,TRBJ1-2,TRBD1,TGTGCCAGCAGCGGGTCAGGGGGCGACTATGGCTACACCTTC,CASSGSGGDYGYTF
many,TRBV14,TRBJ2-1,TRBD2,TGTGCCAGCAGCTGGACTAGCGGGGCCTACAATGAGCAGTTCTTC,CASSWTSGAYNEQFF
medium-sized,TRBV6-1,TRBJ2-7,-,TGTGCCAGCAGTGTGGGGTACGAGCAGTACTTC,CASSVGYEQYF
few,TRBV6-1,TRBJ2-7,TRBD2,TGTGCCAGCAGAGAGACTAGCGCGTCCTCCTACGAGCAGTACTTC,CASRETSASSYEQYF
many,TRBV2,TRBJ2-1,TRBD1,TGTGCCAGAGGGACAGGGGGCGGAAACAATGAGCAGTTCTTC,CARGTGGGNNEQFF
-,TRBV11-2,TRBJ1-2,TRBD1,TGTGCCAGCAGCGAGCAGGGGGAAGATGGCTACACCTTC,CASSEQGEDGYTF
medium-sized,TRBV4-3,TRBJ2-1,-,TGCGCCAGCAGCCAAGGGTTAGCAGAGTGGGACGAGCAGTTCTTC,CASSQGLAEWDEQFF